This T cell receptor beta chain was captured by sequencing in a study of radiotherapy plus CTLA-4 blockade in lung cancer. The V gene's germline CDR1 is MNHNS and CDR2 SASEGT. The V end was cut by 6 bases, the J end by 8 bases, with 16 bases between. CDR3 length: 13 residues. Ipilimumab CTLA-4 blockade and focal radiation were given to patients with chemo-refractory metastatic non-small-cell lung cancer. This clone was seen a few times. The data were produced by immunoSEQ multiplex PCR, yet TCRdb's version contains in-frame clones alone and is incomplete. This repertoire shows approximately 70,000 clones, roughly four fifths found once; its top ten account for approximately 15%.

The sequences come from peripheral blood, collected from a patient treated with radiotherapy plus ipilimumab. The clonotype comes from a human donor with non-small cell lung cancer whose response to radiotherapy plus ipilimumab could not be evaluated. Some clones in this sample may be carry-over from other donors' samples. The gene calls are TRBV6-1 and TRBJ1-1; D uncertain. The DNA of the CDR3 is TGTGCCAGCAGCCTGCAAGAGCCCGCCGAAGCTTTCTTT. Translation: CASSLQEPAEAFF.